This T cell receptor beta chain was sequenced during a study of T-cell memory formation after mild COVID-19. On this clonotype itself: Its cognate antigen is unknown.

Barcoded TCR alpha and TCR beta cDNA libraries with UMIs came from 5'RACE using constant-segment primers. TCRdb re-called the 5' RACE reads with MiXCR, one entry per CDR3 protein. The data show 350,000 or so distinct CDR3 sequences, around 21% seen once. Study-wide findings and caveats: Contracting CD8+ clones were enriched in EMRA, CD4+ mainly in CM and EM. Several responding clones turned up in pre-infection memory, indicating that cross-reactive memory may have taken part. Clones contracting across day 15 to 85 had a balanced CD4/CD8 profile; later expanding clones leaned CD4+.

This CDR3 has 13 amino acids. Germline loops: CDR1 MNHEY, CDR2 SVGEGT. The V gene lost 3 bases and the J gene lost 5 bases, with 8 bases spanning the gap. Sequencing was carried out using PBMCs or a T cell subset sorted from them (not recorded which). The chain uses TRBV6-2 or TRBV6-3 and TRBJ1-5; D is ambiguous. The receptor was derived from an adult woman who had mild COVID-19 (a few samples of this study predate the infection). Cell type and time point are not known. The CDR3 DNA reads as TGTGCCAGCAGTTATGTCCTATATCAGCCCCAGCATTTT. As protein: CASSYVLYQPQHF.